This TCR beta chain derives from a study of cytomegalovirus exposure and HLA in healthy donors. Study-level points and caveats: According to the study, some 160 TCR beta chains were cytomegalovirus-associated. A later analysis linked a missense DCLRE1C variant to TCR beta V- and J-gene trimming.

Between the trimmed V and J ends, which lost 3 bases and 5 bases, there was a span of 14 bases. CDR1 and CDR2 from the germline V gene are SGDLS and YYNGEE. This CDR3 has 14 residues. Nominal health characterized the donors when sampled, though unrecorded immune exposures were likely. PCR primers comprised 60 Vbeta and 13 Jbeta primers. In the original processing: Around 9.9 million shared chains were among the about 80 million unique TCR beta chains that a later analysis counted. TCRdb's copy holds only in-frame clones and misses some; the assay was immunoSEQ multiplex PCR. From that table come the V and J calls and clone size; the DNA was used to work out D and trimming. The listing records approximately 190,000 clones. For this clone: What it recognizes is unknown.

Sequencing was done on a sample of PBMCs. This TCR was recovered from a boy aged 5 to 17 in good health and CMV-seronegative. This rearrangement joins TRBV9 to TRBJ2-5; D gene unclear. CDR3 DNA: TGTGCCAGCAGCGCCCAACTCTTCGGGGAGACCCAGTACTTC. This codes for CASSAQLFGETQYF.